This T cell receptor beta chain was recorded in a study of blood T cell repertoires in COVID-19. Study overall: Sample material is recorded as cDNA or gDNA derived from T cells, B-cell-depleted T cells, or PBMCs.

Patients of the Seattle cohort, enrolled during active infection, were followed longitudinally. Some clones are missing from TCRdb's copy, which holds only in-frame ones; the method was immunoSEQ multiplex PCR. The sample carries around 430,000 clones, 88% recorded once. Per the germline V gene, CDR1 is MGHRA and CDR2 is YSYEKL. Trimming removed 2 bases from V and 6 bases from J; junction bases left unmatched: 12. This CDR3 has 17 residues. This clonotype was obtained from a woman aged 45 to 65 with COVID-19, enrolled during active disease. The rearrangement joins TRBV4-1 to TRBJ1-5, with 8 bases identical to TRBD1. The sample taken for sequencing was peripheral blood. The CDR3 region is CASSQTSLRGQGQPQHF. For the CDR3, the DNA is TGCGCCAGCAGCCAAACCAGCCTCAGGGGGCAGGGTCAGCCCCAGCATTTT.